A selection of T cell receptor beta chains follows, all from one sample in a study of blood T cell repertoires in COVID-19. Here immunoSEQ multiplex PCR was the method, and the copy in TCRdb shows in-frame clones only, minus some. Of 210,000 or so clones detected, around 84% appear once; the ten largest clones hold 7% to 8.5%. Input material: PBMCs or T cells enriched from blood (not recorded which). The receptors were gathered from a woman aged 35 to 49 with acute COVID-19. Both conserved end residues are part of each CDR3. D genes are given only for firm matches. The size entry is marked missing in some rows and otherwise reads once, few, many or a size class.

cdr3_aa: CASSLDRQALSGNTIYF
cdr3_nt: TGTGCCAGCAGCTTAGATCGGCAGGCGCTTTCTGGAAACACCATATATTTT
v_call: TRBV7-2
clone_size: -
j_call: TRBJ1-3
d_call: -

cdr3_aa: CASGTDVYEQYF
cdr3_nt: TGTGCCAGCGGGACAGATGTCTACGAGCAGTACTTC
v_call: TRBV2
clone_size: -
j_call: TRBJ2-7
d_call: TRBD1

cdr3_aa: CASSFGLFYEQYF
cdr3_nt: TGTGCCAGCAGTTTCGGACTGTTCTACGAGCAGTACTTC
v_call: TRBV27
clone_size: -
j_call: TRBJ2-7
d_call: -

cdr3_aa: CATSRGGQGLYSNQPQHF
cdr3_nt: TGTGCCACCAGCAGAGGAGGACAGGGGCTATATAGCAATCAGCCCCAGCATTTT
v_call: TRBV15
clone_size: -
j_call: TRBJ1-5
d_call: TRBD1

cdr3_aa: CASSLQGQRQYF
cdr3_nt: TGTGCCAGCAGCCTGCAGGGGCAGAGGCAGTATTTT
v_call: TRBV5-8
clone_size: -
j_call: TRBJ2-3
d_call: -

cdr3_aa: CASSSGRYYGYTF
cdr3_nt: TGTGCCAGCAGCTCAGGGCGATACTATGGCTACACCTTC
v_call: TRBV28
clone_size: -
j_call: TRBJ1-2
d_call: -

cdr3_aa: CASSETGGVYGYTF
cdr3_nt: TGTGCCAGTAGCGAGACAGGGGGCGTCTATGGCTACACCTTC
v_call: TRBV19
clone_size: -
j_call: TRBJ1-2
d_call: TRBD1

cdr3_aa: CASSPAEAQGKGEKLFF
cdr3_nt: TGTGCCAGTAGTCCCGCCGAGGCGCAGGGGAAGGGAGAAAAACTGTTTTTT
v_call: TRBV19
clone_size: -
j_call: TRBJ1-4
d_call: -

cdr3_aa: CASSLGTGGHSEQYF
cdr3_nt: TGTGCCAGCTCCCTTGGGACAGGGGGCCACAGCGAGCAGTACTTC
v_call: TRBV18
clone_size: -
j_call: TRBJ2-7
d_call: TRBD1

cdr3_aa: CASSLVVSGTDTQYF
cdr3_nt: TGTGCCAGCAGCTTAGTTGTATCGGGGACAGATACGCAGTATTTT
v_call: TRBV7-9
clone_size: -
j_call: TRBJ2-3
d_call: -

cdr3_aa: CASGTENQPQHF
cdr3_nt: TGTGCCAGTGGCACGGAGAATCAGCCCCAGCATTTT
v_call: TRBV3-1/TRBV3-2
clone_size: -
j_call: TRBJ1-5
d_call: -

cdr3_aa: CASSLHPGLAGARDGELFF
cdr3_nt: TGTGCCAGCAGCCTTCACCCGGGACTAGCGGGAGCTCGGGACGGGGAGCTGTTTTTT
v_call: TRBV14
clone_size: -
j_call: TRBJ2-2
d_call: TRBD2

cdr3_aa: CASSLSARGSGNTIYF
cdr3_nt: TGTGCCAGCAGCCTGAGCGCCAGGGGCTCTGGAAACACCATATATTTT
v_call: TRBV5-6
clone_size: few
j_call: TRBJ1-3
d_call: -

cdr3_aa: CASGGDGTYLFDF
cdr3_nt: TGTGCCAGCGGGGGGGACGGGACCTATCTTTTCGACTTC
v_call: TRBV2
clone_size: -
j_call: TRBJ2-7
d_call: TRBD2

cdr3_aa: CASSRRAGGRQETQYF
cdr3_nt: TGTGCCAGCAGCAGACGAGCGGGGGGGCGGCAAGAGACCCAGTACTTC
v_call: TRBV11-1
clone_size: -
j_call: TRBJ2-5
d_call: TRBD2

cdr3_aa: CASSIGGNSYNEQFF
cdr3_nt: TGTGCCAGTAGTATTGGAGGTAACTCCTACAATGAGCAGTTCTTC
v_call: TRBV19
clone_size: -
j_call: TRBJ2-1
d_call: -

cdr3_aa: CASSSPGSGRAKNIQYF
cdr3_nt: TGTGCCAGCAGTTCCCCAGGTAGCGGGAGGGCCAAAAACATTCAGTACTTC
v_call: TRBV28
clone_size: -
j_call: TRBJ2-4
d_call: TRBD2

cdr3_aa: CASSPRQGASYEQYF
cdr3_nt: TGTGCCAGCAGTCCACGACAGGGGGCTTCCTACGAGCAGTACTTC
v_call: TRBV27
clone_size: -
j_call: TRBJ2-7
d_call: TRBD1

cdr3_aa: CASCLSGGHTGELFF
cdr3_nt: TGTGCCAGTTGTTTGTCAGGGGGGCACACCGGGGAGCTGTTTTTT
v_call: TRBV28
clone_size: once
j_call: TRBJ2-2
d_call: -

cdr3_aa: CASSRGRGRINSPLHF
cdr3_nt: TGTGCCAGCAGCCGGGGAAGGGGGCGCATTAATTCACCCCTCCACTTT
v_call: TRBV5-6
clone_size: once
j_call: TRBJ1-6
d_call: TRBD1

cdr3_aa: CASSQDLLGQGRNTIYF
cdr3_nt: TGCGCCAGCAGCCAAGATCTCCTGGGGCAGGGTAGAAACACCATATATTTT
v_call: TRBV4-3
clone_size: -
j_call: TRBJ1-3
d_call: -

cdr3_aa: CASSVDGDYGYTF
cdr3_nt: TGTGCCAGCAGCGTGGACGGGGACTATGGCTACACCTTC
v_call: TRBV7-8
clone_size: once
j_call: TRBJ1-2
d_call: -

cdr3_aa: CASSMERGYEQYF
cdr3_nt: TGTGCCAGTAGTATGGAAAGGGGCTACGAGCAGTACTTC
v_call: TRBV19
clone_size: -
j_call: TRBJ2-7
d_call: -

cdr3_aa: CASSQGLAGGRDTQYF
cdr3_nt: TGTGCCAGCAGCCAAGGACTAGCGGGAGGGAGAGATACGCAGTATTTT
v_call: TRBV3-1/TRBV3-2
clone_size: -
j_call: TRBJ2-3
d_call: TRBD2

cdr3_aa: CASSPNRGSYNSPLHF
cdr3_nt: TGTGCCAGCAGCCCAAATAGGGGCTCCTATAATTCACCCCTCCACTTT
v_call: TRBV5-6
clone_size: -
j_call: TRBJ1-6
d_call: -

cdr3_aa: CASSLRSGNGYTF
cdr3_nt: TGTGCCAGCAGTTTAAGGTCAGGGAACGGCTACACCTTC
v_call: TRBV27
clone_size: -
j_call: TRBJ1-2
d_call: -

cdr3_aa: CASSNGTGGSGAKNIQYF
cdr3_nt: TGTGCCAGCAGCAATGGGACAGGGGGATCTGGAGCCAAAAACATTCAGTACTTC
v_call: TRBV21-1
clone_size: -
j_call: TRBJ2-4
d_call: -